This T cell receptor (beta chain) was recovered during a study of metastatic and nonmetastatic thyroid tumors. In the study overall: For malignant and benign thyroid patients, tumor or nodule tissue and blood were the sources whose repertoires were compared.

No patient had received any treatment before thyroid surgery. Original processing methods: For papillary thyroid cancer, a distant-metastasis classifier was constructed from CDR3 differences observed across clinicopathological groups. TCRdb re-analyzed the PCR reads using MiXCR. These V and J calls originate from TCRdb's pipeline instead of the authors' own analysis. Counted here are fewer than 12,000 clones, over 25% occurring once; the ten biggest clones make up over 9.5%. Germline CDR1 reads MNHEY; CDR2 reads SMNVEV (reference sequence). V was shortened by 6 bases and J by 11 bases, with 17 bases between the two germline ends. This CDR3 spans 12 amino acids. Whole-study results and caveats: Malignant thyroid tumors reportedly exceeded benign nodules significantly in TCR beta diversity, with the difference appearing in blood and tumor.

As concerns this clone: What it binds is not known.

Sequenced sample: tumor tissue. The receptor comes from a male donor with papillary thyroid cancer or a benign thyroid nodule (not recorded which). Some clones in this sample may be carry-over from other donors' samples. The chain recombines TRBV27 with TRBJ2-7, with D possibly matching TRBD2 (6 bases). The CDR3 DNA sequence: TGTGCCAGCAGCCCTATGAGCGGGTGGGAGTACTTC. This encodes CASSPMSGWEYF.